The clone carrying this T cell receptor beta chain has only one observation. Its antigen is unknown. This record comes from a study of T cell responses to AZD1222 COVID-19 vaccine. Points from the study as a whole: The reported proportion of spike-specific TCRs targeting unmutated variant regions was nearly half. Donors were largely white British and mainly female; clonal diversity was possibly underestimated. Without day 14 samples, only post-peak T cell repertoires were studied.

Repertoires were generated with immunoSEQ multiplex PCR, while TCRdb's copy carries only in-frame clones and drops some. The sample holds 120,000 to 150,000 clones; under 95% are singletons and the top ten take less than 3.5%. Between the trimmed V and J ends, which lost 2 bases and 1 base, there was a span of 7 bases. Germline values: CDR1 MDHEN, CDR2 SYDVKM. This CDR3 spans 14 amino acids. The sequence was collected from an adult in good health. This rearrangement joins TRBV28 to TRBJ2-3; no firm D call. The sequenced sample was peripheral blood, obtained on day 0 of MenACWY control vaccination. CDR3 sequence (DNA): TGTGCCAGCAGTTTAGGGGTTGGCACAGATACGCAGTATTTT. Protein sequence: CASSLGVGTDTQYF.